This TCR beta chain was captured in a study of T cell responses to AZD1222 COVID-19 vaccine. Sequencing was performed with immunoSEQ multiplex PCR; in TCRdb, only in-frame clones are kept and a portion is missing. The repertoire consists of 95,000 to 150,000 clones, with 90% to 95% occurring once and the leading ten covering 5%. The count of this clone is one. Its antigen is not identified. Per the germline V gene, CDR1 is SGDLS and CDR2 is YYNGEE. The CDR3 length is 14 residues. Trimming pared 0 bases from V and 4 bases from J, leaving 9 bases between. Study-wide results and caveats: Repertoires were sampled only after the peak T cell response.

The sequence came from an adult who received the AZD1222 COVID-19 vaccine. Sequences were derived from peripheral blood, sampled 28 days after the second AZD1222 dose. V usage is TRBV9 and J usage is TRBJ2-3; D not resolved. CDR3 in amino acids: CASSVGVGADTQYF. The CDR3 coding sequence is TGTGCCAGCAGCGTAGGTGTAGGCGCAGATACGCAGTATTTT.